This T cell receptor (beta chain) emerged from a study of tumor and adjacent non-tumor tissue in lung cancer. TCRbeta libraries were built with three rounds of nested PCR, modified from ARM-PCR. TCRdb ran MiXCR on the multiplex PCR reads and lists one entry per CDR3 protein. The data contain about 100,000 distinct CDR3 sequences, approximately 60% of them singletons. RNA was extracted from bulk tissue without any cell sorting. The normal lung tissue was taken more than 3 cm from the tumor edge. With regard to this clonotype: Its antigen remains unidentified. Without the conserved terminal phenylalanine or tryptophan, this CDR3 likely stems from a read error.

CDR1 is DFQATT, CDR2 SNEGSKA, per germline (reference sequence). The CDR3 is 14 residues long. General study results and limits: Top 100 clones took a larger repertoire share in normal lung.

The sample was distant non-tumor lung tissue. The sequence was obtained from a man between 25 and 39 years old with non-small cell lung cancer. The chain has TRBV20-1 and TRBJ2-3; 10 positions match TRBD2. CDR3 protein: CSAPLAGISDTQYL. CDR3 DNA: TGCAGTGCCCCACTAGCGGGGATTTCAGATACACAGTATTTA.